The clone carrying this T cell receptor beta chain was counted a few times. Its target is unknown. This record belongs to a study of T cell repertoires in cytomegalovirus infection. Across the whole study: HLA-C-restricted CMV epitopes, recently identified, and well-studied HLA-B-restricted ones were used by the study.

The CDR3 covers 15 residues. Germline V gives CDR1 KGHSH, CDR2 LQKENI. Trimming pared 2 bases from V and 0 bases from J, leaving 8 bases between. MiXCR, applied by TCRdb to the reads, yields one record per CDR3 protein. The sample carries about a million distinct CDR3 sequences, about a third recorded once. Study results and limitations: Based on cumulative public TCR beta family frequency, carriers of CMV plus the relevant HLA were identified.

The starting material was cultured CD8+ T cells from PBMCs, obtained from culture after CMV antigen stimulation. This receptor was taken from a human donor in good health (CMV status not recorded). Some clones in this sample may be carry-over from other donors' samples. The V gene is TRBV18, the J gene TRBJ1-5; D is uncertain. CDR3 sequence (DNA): TGTGCCAGCTCACCAAACAGCTATAGCAATCAGCCCCAGCATTTT. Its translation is CASSPNSYSNQPQHF.